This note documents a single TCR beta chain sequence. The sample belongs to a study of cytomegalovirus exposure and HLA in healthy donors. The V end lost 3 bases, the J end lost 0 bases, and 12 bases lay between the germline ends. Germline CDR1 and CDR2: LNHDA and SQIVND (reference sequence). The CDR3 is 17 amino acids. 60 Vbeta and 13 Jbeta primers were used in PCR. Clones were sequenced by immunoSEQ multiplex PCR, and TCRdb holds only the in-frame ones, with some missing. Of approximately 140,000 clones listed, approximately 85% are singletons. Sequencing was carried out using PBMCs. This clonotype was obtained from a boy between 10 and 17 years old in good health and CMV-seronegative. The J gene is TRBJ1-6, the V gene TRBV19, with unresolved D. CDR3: CASSMLFRGSYNSPLHF. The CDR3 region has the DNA TGTGCCAGTAGTATGCTCTTTCGCGGCTCCTATAATTCACCCCTCCACTTT. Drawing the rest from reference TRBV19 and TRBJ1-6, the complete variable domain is DGGITQSPKYLFRKEGQNVTLSCEQNLNHDAMYWYRQDPGQGLRLIYYSQIVNDFQKGDIAEGYSVSREKKESFPLTVTSAQKNPTAFYLCASSMLFRGSYNSPLHFGNGTRLTVT.